This is a list of T cell receptor beta chains from one sample in a study of OX40 agonist ivuxolimab in advanced cancers. Sequencing was performed with immunoSEQ multiplex PCR; in TCRdb, only in-frame clones are kept and a portion is missing. The sample consists of roughly 67,000 clones, about 90% of them appearing once. The sequencing used CD4+ or CD8+ T cells sorted from blood, collected in a trial of the OX40 agonist ivuxolimab. Source of these receptors: an adult with an advanced solid tumor such as melanoma, head and neck, liver or kidney cancer. Both conserved end residues are part of each CDR3. Fields, in order: V gene, J gene, D gene, clone size, CDR3 protein, CDR3 DNA. A D gene is named only where the DNA matches it firmly. Size tells how often a clone was seen (once, few, many) or the class of an expanded clone, and some rows leave it out.

v_gene: TRBV5-1
j_gene: TRBJ2-3
d_gene: NA
abundance: NA
CDR3aa: CASSLARGMGTDTQYF
CDR3nt: TGCGCCAGCAGCTTGGCTAGGGGGATGGGAACAGATACGCAGTATTTT

v_gene: TRBV4-2
j_gene: TRBJ1-4
d_gene: NA
abundance: NA
CDR3aa: CASSQDPRPTNEKLFF
CDR3nt: TGTGCCAGCAGCCAAGATCCCCGGCCAACTAATGAAAAACTGTTTTTT

v_gene: TRBV6-5
j_gene: TRBJ2-2
d_gene: NA
abundance: NA
CDR3aa: CASSPTRNTGELFF
CDR3nt: TGTGCCAGCAGCCCAACTAGGAACACCGGGGAGCTGTTTTTT

v_gene: TRBV5-1
j_gene: TRBJ2-7
d_gene: NA
abundance: NA
CDR3aa: CASSQQGQVNEQYF
CDR3nt: TGCGCCAGCAGCCAACAGGGACAAGTCAACGAGCAGTACTTC

v_gene: TRBV5-1
j_gene: TRBJ2-1
d_gene: TRBD1
abundance: NA
CDR3aa: CASSLMGQAYNEQFF
CDR3nt: TGCGCCAGCAGCTTGATGGGACAGGCCTACAATGAGCAGTTCTTC

v_gene: TRBV2
j_gene: TRBJ2-7
d_gene: TRBD2
abundance: NA
CDR3aa: CASSERPAGNYEQYF
CDR3nt: TGTGCCAGCAGTGAACGGCCAGCGGGGAACTACGAGCAGTACTTC

v_gene: TRBV5-8
j_gene: TRBJ1-3
d_gene: NA
abundance: NA
CDR3aa: CASSIRQTYSGNTIYF
CDR3nt: TGTGCCAGCAGCATACGACAGACTTACTCTGGAAACACCATATATTTT

v_gene: TRBV6-1
j_gene: TRBJ1-5
d_gene: NA
abundance: NA
CDR3aa: CASSEAHWTATNQPQHF
CDR3nt: TGTGCCAGCAGTGAAGCGCATTGGACAGCGACCAATCAGCCCCAGCATTTT

v_gene: TRBV2
j_gene: TRBJ2-5
d_gene: TRBD2
abundance: NA
CDR3aa: CASRERTSGNMETQYF
CDR3nt: TGTGCCAGCAGGGAGAGGACTAGCGGGAATATGGAGACCCAGTACTTC

v_gene: TRBV7-9
j_gene: TRBJ2-7
d_gene: NA
abundance: NA
CDR3aa: CASSLMGDREQYF
CDR3nt: TGTGCCAGCAGTCTAATGGGGGATCGGGAGCAGTACTTC

v_gene: TRBV6-1
j_gene: TRBJ1-4
d_gene: NA
abundance: NA
CDR3aa: CASTEQGTNEKLFF
CDR3nt: TGTGCCAGCACTGAACAGGGTACTAATGAAAAACTGTTTTTT

v_gene: TRBV5-6
j_gene: TRBJ2-7
d_gene: NA
abundance: NA
CDR3aa: CASSWRGYEQYF
CDR3nt: TGTGCCAGCAGCTGGAGGGGCTACGAGCAGTACTTC

v_gene: TRBV2
j_gene: TRBJ1-5
d_gene: NA
abundance: NA
CDR3aa: CASGASEGQPQHF
CDR3nt: TGTGCCAGCGGGGCGTCGGAAGGTCAGCCCCAGCATTTT

v_gene: TRBV2
j_gene: TRBJ1-4
d_gene: NA
abundance: NA
CDR3aa: CASSVWQQNEKLFF
CDR3nt: TGTGCCAGCAGTGTGTGGCAACAAAATGAAAAACTGTTTTTT

v_gene: TRBV6-1
j_gene: TRBJ1-2
d_gene: NA
abundance: few
CDR3aa: CASRKGPGDGYTF
CDR3nt: TGTGCCAGCAGGAAGGGACCTGGGGATGGCTACACCTTC

v_gene: TRBV2
j_gene: TRBJ2-5
d_gene: TRBD1
abundance: NA
CDR3aa: CASSGGTGQETQYF
CDR3nt: TGTGCCAGCAGTGGCGGGACAGGGCAAGAGACCCAGTACTTC

v_gene: TRBV19
j_gene: TRBJ1-5
d_gene: TRBD1
abundance: NA
CDR3aa: CASSRYRGDQPQHF
CDR3nt: TGTGCCAGTAGTCGATACAGGGGTGATCAGCCCCAGCATTTT

v_gene: TRBV29-1
j_gene: TRBJ1-5
d_gene: TRBD1
abundance: NA
CDR3aa: CSVKTGTGGIGAQHF
CDR3nt: TGCAGCGTTAAAACCGGGACAGGGGGGATAGGGGCCCAGCATTTT

v_gene: TRBV6-6
j_gene: TRBJ2-3
d_gene: NA
abundance: NA
CDR3aa: CASSYTTGALDTQYF
CDR3nt: TGTGCCAGCAGTTACACGACAGGTGCGTTAGATACGCAGTATTTT

v_gene: TRBV7-8
j_gene: TRBJ1-3
d_gene: NA
abundance: NA
CDR3aa: CASSGRSAGNTIYF
CDR3nt: TGTGCCAGCAGCGGGCGAAGTGCTGGAAACACCATATATTTT

v_gene: TRBV4-2
j_gene: TRBJ2-6
d_gene: NA
abundance: once
CDR3aa: CASSLVGTTGANVLTF
CDR3nt: TGTGCCAGCAGCTTGGTCGGGACGACCGGGGCCAACGTCCTGACTTTC

v_gene: TRBV28
j_gene: TRBJ2-3
d_gene: NA
abundance: NA
CDR3aa: CASRAGTSTDTQYF
CDR3nt: TGTGCCAGCAGGGCAGGGACTAGCACAGATACGCAGTATTTT

v_gene: TRBV6-6
j_gene: TRBJ2-3
d_gene: NA
abundance: NA
CDR3aa: CASSYPVTDTQYF
CDR3nt: TGTGCCAGCAGTTACCCTGTTACAGATACGCAGTATTTT

v_gene: TRBV5-6
j_gene: TRBJ1-1
d_gene: NA
abundance: few
CDR3aa: CASSLVLNTEAFF
CDR3nt: TGTGCCAGCAGCTTGGTACTCAACACTGAAGCTTTCTTT

v_gene: TRBV15
j_gene: TRBJ1-5
d_gene: NA
abundance: NA
CDR3aa: CATSRGGAGQPQHF
CDR3nt: TGTGCCACCAGCAGAGGGGGGGCCGGTCAGCCCCAGCATTTT

v_gene: TRBV28
j_gene: TRBJ1-1
d_gene: NA
abundance: NA
CDR3aa: CASSPTHRRGAFF
CDR3nt: TGTGCCAGCAGCCCAACCCACCGGCGAGGAGCTTTCTTT

v_gene: TRBV5-4
j_gene: TRBJ2-4
d_gene: NA
abundance: NA
CDR3aa: CASSLEGSNIQYF
CDR3nt: TGTGCCAGCAGCTTGGAGGGGTCAAACATTCAGTACTTC

v_gene: TRBV5-4
j_gene: TRBJ2-7
d_gene: TRBD1
abundance: NA
CDR3aa: CASAPDRAGEQYF
CDR3nt: TGTGCCTCTGCCCCGGACAGGGCGGGCGAGCAGTACTTC

v_gene: TRBV7-8
j_gene: TRBJ1-3
d_gene: NA
abundance: NA
CDR3aa: CASSRPGNTIYF
CDR3nt: TGTGCCAGCAGCCGACCTGGAAACACCATATATTTT

v_gene: TRBV6-4
j_gene: TRBJ2-2
d_gene: NA
abundance: once
CDR3aa: CASSVQGSTGELFF
CDR3nt: TGTGCCAGCAGTGTTCAGGGATCGACCGGGGAGCTGTTTTTT

v_gene: TRBV7-9
j_gene: TRBJ2-1
d_gene: TRBD2
abundance: once
CDR3aa: CASSRTSADNEQFF
CDR3nt: TGTGCCAGCAGTCGCACTAGCGCAGACAATGAGCAGTTCTTC

v_gene: TRBV5-6
j_gene: TRBJ2-7
d_gene: TRBD2
abundance: NA
CDR3aa: CASSSYGLAESYEQYF
CDR3nt: TGTGCCAGCAGCTCCTACGGACTAGCGGAGAGCTACGAGCAGTACTTC

v_gene: TRBV19
j_gene: TRBJ2-5
d_gene: NA
abundance: NA
CDR3aa: CASSPHLGGRGETQYF
CDR3nt: TGTGCCAGTAGTCCTCACCTGGGGGGGCGGGGAGAGACCCAGTACTTC

v_gene: TRBV19
j_gene: TRBJ2-1
d_gene: TRBD1
abundance: NA
CDR3aa: CASSIGDRPPGNEQFF
CDR3nt: TGTGCCAGTAGTATAGGGGACAGGCCCCCTGGAAATGAGCAGTTCTTC

v_gene: TRBV20-1
j_gene: TRBJ1-2
d_gene: NA
abundance: NA
CDR3aa: CSAWTGDGYTF
CDR3nt: TGCAGTGCCTGGACTGGGGATGGCTACACCTTC

v_gene: TRBV27
j_gene: TRBJ2-3
d_gene: NA
abundance: NA
CDR3aa: CASSLPGAQGTDTQYF
CDR3nt: TGTGCCAGCAGTTTACCCGGGGCCCAAGGTACAGATACGCAGTATTTT

v_gene: TRBV10-2
j_gene: TRBJ1-1
d_gene: TRBD1
abundance: NA
CDR3aa: CASSEWGTGKGEAFF
CDR3nt: TGCGCCAGCAGTGAGTGGGGGACAGGGAAAGGGGAGGCTTTCTTT

v_gene: TRBV5-1
j_gene: TRBJ2-6
d_gene: TRBD1
abundance: NA
CDR3aa: CASSLEGQGVFSGANVLTF
CDR3nt: TGCGCCAGCAGCTTAGAGGGACAGGGGGTTTTCTCTGGGGCCAACGTCCTGACTTTC

v_gene: TRBV19
j_gene: TRBJ2-7
d_gene: NA
abundance: NA
CDR3aa: CASSMAGTSSYEQYF
CDR3nt: TGTGCCAGTAGTATGGCAGGGACGAGCTCCTACGAGCAGTACTTC

v_gene: TRBV14
j_gene: TRBJ1-3
d_gene: NA
abundance: NA
CDR3aa: CASSQVGNTIYF
CDR3nt: TGTGCCAGCAGCCAAGTTGGAAACACCATATATTTT

v_gene: TRBV19
j_gene: TRBJ1-2
d_gene: NA
abundance: once
CDR3aa: CASSSGPFYGYTF
CDR3nt: TGTGCCAGTAGTTCCGGGCCCTTTTATGGCTACACCTTC

v_gene: TRBV25-1
j_gene: TRBJ1-6
d_gene: NA
abundance: NA
CDR3aa: CASSELTGGANSPLHF
CDR3nt: TGTGCCAGCAGTGAATTGACGGGAGGGGCGAATTCACCCCTCCACTTT

v_gene: TRBV7-7
j_gene: TRBJ2-1
d_gene: NA
abundance: NA
CDR3aa: CASSLVRSSYNEQFF
CDR3nt: TGTGCTAGCAGCTTAGTCAGAAGCTCCTACAATGAGCAGTTCTTC

v_gene: TRBV15
j_gene: TRBJ2-1
d_gene: NA
abundance: NA
CDR3aa: CATSRGWQLNEQFF
CDR3nt: TGTGCCACCAGCAGAGGCTGGCAGCTCAATGAGCAGTTCTTC

v_gene: TRBV2
j_gene: TRBJ2-2
d_gene: TRBD1
abundance: NA
CDR3aa: CASGQANTGELFF
CDR3nt: TGTGCCAGCGGACAGGCAAACACCGGGGAGCTGTTTTTT

v_gene: TRBV9
j_gene: TRBJ1-5
d_gene: TRBD1
abundance: once
CDR3aa: CASSVAGQRNQPQHF
CDR3nt: TGTGCCAGCAGCGTAGCGGGACAGCGCAATCAGCCCCAGCATTTT

v_gene: TRBV7-6
j_gene: TRBJ1-5
d_gene: NA
abundance: NA
CDR3aa: CASSRTFDQPQHF
CDR3nt: TGTGCCAGCAGCCGAACCTTTGATCAGCCCCAGCATTTT

v_gene: TRBV5-1
j_gene: TRBJ1-1
d_gene: NA
abundance: few
CDR3aa: CASTGAVNTEAFF
CDR3nt: TGCGCCAGCACCGGGGCAGTGAACACTGAAGCTTTCTTT

v_gene: TRBV28
j_gene: TRBJ2-1
d_gene: TRBD2
abundance: NA
CDR3aa: CASSGRLAGGNEQFF
CDR3nt: TGTGCCAGCAGCGGGCGTCTAGCGGGGGGGAATGAGCAGTTCTTC

v_gene: TRBV7-3
j_gene: TRBJ1-1
d_gene: TRBD1
abundance: NA
CDR3aa: CASSPEGTGPLNTEAFF
CDR3nt: TGTGCCAGCAGCCCCGAGGGGACAGGGCCGTTGAACACTGAAGCTTTCTTT

v_gene: TRBV10-3
j_gene: TRBJ2-6
d_gene: TRBD1
abundance: NA
CDR3aa: CAISLQGPRTGANVLTF
CDR3nt: TGTGCCATCAGCCTACAGGGGCCACGGACCGGGGCCAACGTCCTGACTTTC

v_gene: TRBV5-1
j_gene: TRBJ1-1
d_gene: NA
abundance: NA
CDR3aa: CATRLQGNTEAFF
CDR3nt: TGCGCCACCCGGTTACAGGGGAACACTGAAGCTTTCTTT

v_gene: TRBV7-2
j_gene: TRBJ2-6
d_gene: NA
abundance: once
CDR3aa: CASSSGQPSGANVLTF
CDR3nt: TGTGCCAGCAGCTCAGGACAGCCCTCTGGGGCCAACGTCCTGACTTTC